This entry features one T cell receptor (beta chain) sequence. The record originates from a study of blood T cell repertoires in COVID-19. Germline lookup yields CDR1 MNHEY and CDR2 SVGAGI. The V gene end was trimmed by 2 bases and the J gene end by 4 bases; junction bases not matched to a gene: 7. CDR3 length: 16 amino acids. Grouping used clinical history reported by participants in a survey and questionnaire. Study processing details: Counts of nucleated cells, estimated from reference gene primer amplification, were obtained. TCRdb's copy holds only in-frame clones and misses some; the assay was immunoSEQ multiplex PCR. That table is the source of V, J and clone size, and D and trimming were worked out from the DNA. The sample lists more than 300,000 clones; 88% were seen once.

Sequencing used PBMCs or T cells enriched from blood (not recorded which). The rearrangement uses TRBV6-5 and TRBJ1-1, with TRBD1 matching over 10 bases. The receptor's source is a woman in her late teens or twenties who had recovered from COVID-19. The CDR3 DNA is TGTGCCAGCAGTTACCATGGACAGGGGGTGAGCACTGAAGCTTTCTTT. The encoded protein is CASSYHGQGVSTEAFF.